Sequencing of this T cell receptor beta chain was carried out in a study of OX40 agonist ivuxolimab in advanced cancers. The germline V and J ends were trimmed by 2 bases and 4 bases, with 4 bases remaining between them. This CDR3 comprises 11 residues. Germline CDR1 and CDR2: SGHTS and YDEGEE. This clone was seen once. The method was immunoSEQ multiplex PCR; TCRdb's version includes in-frame clones alone and lacks a portion of them. The table has tens of thousands of clones, around 85% seen once. The specimen comprised CD4+ or CD8+ T cells sorted from blood, sampled in a trial of the OX40 agonist ivuxolimab. The origin of this receptor is an adult with an advanced solid tumor such as melanoma, head and neck, liver or kidney cancer. The chain has TRBV5-8 and TRBJ2-7, with unresolved D. The CDR3 sequence is CASSFRYEQYF. Written as DNA, the CDR3 is TGTGCCAGCAGCTTCAGATACGAGCAGTACTTC.